The present TCR beta chain was sequenced within a study of blood T cell repertoires in COVID-19. This clone was seen more than once but under ten times. Participants' own reports of clinical history determined their cohort assignment. The repertoire was sequenced with immunoSEQ multiplex PCR; TCRdb's copy has only in-frame clones and lacks some. The sample has approximately 210,000 clones; 80% are singletons. The V and J ends lost 2 bases and 1 base respectively, with 17 bases between them. Germline CDR1 and CDR2: LNHDA and SQIVND (reference sequence). CDR3 length: 17 residues. This sequence was found in a man aged 25 to 40 with acute COVID-19. The chain combines TRBV19 with TRBJ1-1, with D perhaps matching TRBD1 (5 bases). The sequencing sample was made of PBMCs or T cells enriched from blood (not recorded which). DNA of the CDR3: TGTGCCAGTAGTATAACGGTGGGTCCCGGGGGGAACACTGAAGCTTTCTTT. Protein sequence: CASSITVGPGGNTEAFF.